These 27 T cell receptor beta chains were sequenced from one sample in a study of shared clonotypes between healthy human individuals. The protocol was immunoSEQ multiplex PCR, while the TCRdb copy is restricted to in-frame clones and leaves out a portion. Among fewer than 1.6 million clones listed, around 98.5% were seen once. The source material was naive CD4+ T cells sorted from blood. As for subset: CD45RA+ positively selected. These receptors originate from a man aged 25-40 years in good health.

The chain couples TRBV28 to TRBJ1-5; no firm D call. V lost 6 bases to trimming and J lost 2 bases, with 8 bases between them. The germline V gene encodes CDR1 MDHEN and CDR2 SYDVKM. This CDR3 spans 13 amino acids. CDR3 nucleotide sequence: TGTGCCAGCAGAAAAACAGGCAATCAGCCCCAGCATTTT. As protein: CASRKTGNQPQHF.

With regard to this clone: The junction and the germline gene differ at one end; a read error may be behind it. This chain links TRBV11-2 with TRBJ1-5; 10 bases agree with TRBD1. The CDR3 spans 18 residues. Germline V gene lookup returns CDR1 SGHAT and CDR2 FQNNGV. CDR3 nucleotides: TGTGCCAGCAGCTTAGTTGGGACAGGGGTCGGGAGCAGTCAGCCCCAGCATTTT. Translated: CASSLVGTGVGSSQPQHF.

The CDR3 loop is CASSKEAAQHF. CDR3 DNA sequence: TGTGCCAGTAGTAAAGAGGCCGCCCAGCATTTT. This chain uses TRBV19 with TRBJ1-5; no definite D call. The V gene's germline CDR1 is LNHDA and CDR2 SQIVND (reference sequence). The CDR3 runs 11 residues. V was trimmed by 4 bases and J by 11 bases, leaving 9 bases between them.

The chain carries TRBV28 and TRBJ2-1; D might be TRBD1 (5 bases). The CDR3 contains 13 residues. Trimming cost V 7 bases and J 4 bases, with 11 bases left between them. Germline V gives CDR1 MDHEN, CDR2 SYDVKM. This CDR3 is CASTSTVYNEQFF. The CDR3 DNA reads TGTGCCAGCACCTCGACAGTGTACAATGAGCAGTTCTTC.

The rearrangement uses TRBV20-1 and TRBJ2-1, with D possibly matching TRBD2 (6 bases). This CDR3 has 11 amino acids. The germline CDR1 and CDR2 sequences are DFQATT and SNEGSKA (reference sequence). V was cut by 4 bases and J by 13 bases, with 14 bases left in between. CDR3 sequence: CSATRLEEQFF. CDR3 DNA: TGCAGTGCTACCCGACTAGAGGAACAGTTCTTC.

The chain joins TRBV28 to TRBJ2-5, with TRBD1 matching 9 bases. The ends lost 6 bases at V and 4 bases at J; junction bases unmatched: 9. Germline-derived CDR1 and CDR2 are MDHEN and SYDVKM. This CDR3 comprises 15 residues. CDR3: CASRQDRGRGETQYF. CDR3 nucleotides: TGTGCCAGCAGACAAGACAGGGGGAGGGGAGAGACCCAGTACTTC.

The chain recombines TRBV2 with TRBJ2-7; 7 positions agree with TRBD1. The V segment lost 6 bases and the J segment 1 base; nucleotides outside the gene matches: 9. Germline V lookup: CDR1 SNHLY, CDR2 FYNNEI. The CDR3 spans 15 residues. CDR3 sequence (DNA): TGTGCCAGCAGGGGGACAGCCAATCCTTCCTACGAGCAGTACTTC. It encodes CASRGTANPSYEQYF. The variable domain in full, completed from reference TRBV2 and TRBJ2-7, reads EPEVTQTPSHQVTQMGQEVILRCVPISNHLYFYWYRQILGQKVEFLVSFYNNEISEKSEIFDDQFSVERPDGSNFTLKIRSTKLEDSAMYFCASRGTANPSYEQYFGPGTRLTVT.

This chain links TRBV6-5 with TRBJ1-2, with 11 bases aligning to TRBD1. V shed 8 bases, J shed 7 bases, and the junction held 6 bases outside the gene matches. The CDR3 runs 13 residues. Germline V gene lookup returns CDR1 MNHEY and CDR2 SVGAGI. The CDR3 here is CASSGQGDGGYTF. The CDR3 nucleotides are TGTGCCAGCTCGGGACAGGGGGATGGTGGCTACACCTTC.

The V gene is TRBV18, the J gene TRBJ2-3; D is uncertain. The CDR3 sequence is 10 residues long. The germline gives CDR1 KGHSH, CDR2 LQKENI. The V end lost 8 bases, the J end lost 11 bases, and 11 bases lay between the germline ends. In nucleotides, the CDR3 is TGTGCCAGCCCCACCTTTAGGCAGTATTTT. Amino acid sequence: CASPTFRQYF.

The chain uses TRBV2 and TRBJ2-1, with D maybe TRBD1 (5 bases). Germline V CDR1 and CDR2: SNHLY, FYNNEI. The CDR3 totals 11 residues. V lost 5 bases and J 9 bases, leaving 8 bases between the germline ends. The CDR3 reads CASSPRGEQFF. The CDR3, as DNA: TGTGCCAGCAGTCCTAGGGGTGAGCAGTTCTTC.

The CDR3, as DNA: TGTGCCAGCAGCCCAGGGGGGGGTTATCAGCCCCAGCATTTT. The encoded protein is CASSPGGGYQPQHF. V and J are TRBV28 and TRBJ1-5; the match to TRBD1 covers 7 bases. The germline CDR1 and CDR2 sequences are MDHEN and SYDVKM. This CDR3 spans 14 amino acids. Trimming cost V 6 bases and J 5 bases; bases outside gene matches: 7. Based on the CDR3 plus reference TRBV28 and TRBJ1-5, the full variable domain is DVKVTQSSRYLVKRTGEKVFLECVQDMDHENMFWYRQDPGLGLRLIYFSYDVKMKEKGDIPEGYSVSREKKERFSLILESASTNQTSMYLCASSPGGGYQPQHFGDGTRLSIL.

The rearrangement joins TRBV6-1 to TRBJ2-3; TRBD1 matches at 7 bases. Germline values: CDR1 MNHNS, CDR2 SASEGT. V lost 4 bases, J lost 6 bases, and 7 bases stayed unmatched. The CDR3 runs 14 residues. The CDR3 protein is CASSGQGWLDTQYF. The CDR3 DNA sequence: TGTGCCAGCAGTGGACAGGGCTGGTTGGATACGCAGTATTTT.

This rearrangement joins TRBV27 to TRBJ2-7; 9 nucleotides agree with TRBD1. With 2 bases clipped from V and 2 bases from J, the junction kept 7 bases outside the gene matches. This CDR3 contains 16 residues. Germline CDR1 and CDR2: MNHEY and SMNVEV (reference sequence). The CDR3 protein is CASSLLGQGITYEQYF. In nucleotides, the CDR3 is TGTGCCAGCAGTTTACTCGGACAGGGGATAACCTACGAGCAGTACTTC.

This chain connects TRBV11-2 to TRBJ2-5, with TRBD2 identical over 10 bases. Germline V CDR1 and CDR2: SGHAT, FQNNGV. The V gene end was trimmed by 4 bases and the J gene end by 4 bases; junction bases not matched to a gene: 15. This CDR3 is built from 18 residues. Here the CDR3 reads CASSSRALAGGVGETQYF. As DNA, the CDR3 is TGTGCCAGCAGCTCCAGGGCATTAGCGGGAGGTGTTGGAGAGACCCAGTACTTC. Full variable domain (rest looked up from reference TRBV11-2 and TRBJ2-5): EAGVAQSPRYKIIEKRQSVAFWCNPISGHATLYWYQQILGQGPKLLIQFQNNGVVDDSQLPKDRFSAERLKGVDSTLKIQPAKLEDSAVYLCASSSRALAGGVGETQYFGPGTRLLVL.

The CDR3 DNA reads TGTGCCAGCAGAACGACAGGGCAGGAGCAGTTCTTC. Residues: CASRTTGQEQFF. This chain uses TRBV6-5 with TRBJ2-1; the match to TRBD1 covers 7 bases. Trimming removed 6 bases from V and 10 bases from J; junction bases left unmatched: 6. From germline, CDR1 is MNHEY and CDR2 SVGAGI. This CDR3 has 12 residues.

Here the CDR3 DNA reads TGTGCCAGCAGCCCGGGCGGGAGTTTGGGCACAGATACGCAGTATTTT. Its protein is CASSPGGSLGTDTQYF. V is TRBV7-6 and J is TRBJ2-3; TRBD2 aligns across 7 bases. Germline V CDR1 and CDR2: SGHVS, FNYEAQ. Trimming cost V 5 bases and J 1 base; bases outside gene matches: 9. The CDR3 extends over 16 amino acids.

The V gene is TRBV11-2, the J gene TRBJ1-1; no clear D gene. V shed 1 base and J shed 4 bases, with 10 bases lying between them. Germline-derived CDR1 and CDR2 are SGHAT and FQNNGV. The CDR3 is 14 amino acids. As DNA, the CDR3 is TGTGCCAGCAGCTTAGGAATGGGGTCCACTGAAGCTTTCTTT. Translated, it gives CASSLGMGSTEAFF.

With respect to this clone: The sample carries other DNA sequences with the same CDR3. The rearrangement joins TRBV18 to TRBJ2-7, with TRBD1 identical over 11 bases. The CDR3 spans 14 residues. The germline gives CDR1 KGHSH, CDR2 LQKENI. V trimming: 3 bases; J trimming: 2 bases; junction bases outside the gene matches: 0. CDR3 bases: TGTGCCAGCTCACCGGACAGGGGGCCCTACGAGCAGTACTTC. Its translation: CASSPDRGPYEQYF.

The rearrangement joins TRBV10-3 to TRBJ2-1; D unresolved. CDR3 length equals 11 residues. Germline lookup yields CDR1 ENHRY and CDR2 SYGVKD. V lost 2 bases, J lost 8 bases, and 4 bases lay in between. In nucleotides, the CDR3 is TGTGCCATCAGTGAGCTGGATGAGCAGTTCTTC. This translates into CAISELDEQFF.

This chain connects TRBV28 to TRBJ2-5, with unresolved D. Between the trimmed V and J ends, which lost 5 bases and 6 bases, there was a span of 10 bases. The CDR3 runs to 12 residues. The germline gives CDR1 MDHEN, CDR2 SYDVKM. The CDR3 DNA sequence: TGTGCCAGCAGTCTCCAGCGACAGACCCAGTACTTC. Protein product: CASSLQRQTQYF.

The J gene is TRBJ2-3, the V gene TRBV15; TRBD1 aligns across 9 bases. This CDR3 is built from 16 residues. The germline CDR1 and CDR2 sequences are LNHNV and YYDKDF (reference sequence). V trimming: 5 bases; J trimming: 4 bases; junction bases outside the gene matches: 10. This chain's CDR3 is CATSPPPGQGADTQYF. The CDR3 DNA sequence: TGTGCCACCAGCCCCCCTCCGGGACAGGGTGCAGATACGCAGTATTTT.

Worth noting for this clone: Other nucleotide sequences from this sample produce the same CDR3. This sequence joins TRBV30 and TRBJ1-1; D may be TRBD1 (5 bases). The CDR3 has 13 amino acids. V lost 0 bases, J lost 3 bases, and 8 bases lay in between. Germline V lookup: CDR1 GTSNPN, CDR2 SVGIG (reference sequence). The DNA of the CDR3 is TGTGCCTGGAGTGTACGAGGGGACACTGAAGCTTTCTTT. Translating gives CAWSVRGDTEAFF.

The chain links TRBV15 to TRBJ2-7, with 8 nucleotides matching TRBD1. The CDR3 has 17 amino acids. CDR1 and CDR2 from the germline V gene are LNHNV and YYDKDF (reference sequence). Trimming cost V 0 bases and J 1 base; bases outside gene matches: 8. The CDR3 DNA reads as TGTGCCACCAGCAGAGACCCAGGGGGCTTATATTCCTACGAGCAGTACTTC. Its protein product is CATSRDPGGLYSYEQYF.

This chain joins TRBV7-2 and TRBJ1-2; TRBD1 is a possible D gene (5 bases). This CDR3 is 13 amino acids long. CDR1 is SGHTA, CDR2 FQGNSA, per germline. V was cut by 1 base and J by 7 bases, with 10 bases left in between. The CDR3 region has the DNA TGTGCCAGCAGCTTAGGGGGAGGGGCTGGCTACACCTTC. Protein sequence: CASSLGGGAGYTF.

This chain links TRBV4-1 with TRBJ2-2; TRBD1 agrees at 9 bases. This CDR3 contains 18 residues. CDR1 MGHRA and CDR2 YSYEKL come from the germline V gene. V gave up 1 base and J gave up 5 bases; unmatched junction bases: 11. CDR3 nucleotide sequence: TGCGCCAGCAGCCAAGTAAAAGTTCGGACAGGGGTAACCGGGGAGCTGTTTTTT. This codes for CASSQVKVRTGVTGELFF.

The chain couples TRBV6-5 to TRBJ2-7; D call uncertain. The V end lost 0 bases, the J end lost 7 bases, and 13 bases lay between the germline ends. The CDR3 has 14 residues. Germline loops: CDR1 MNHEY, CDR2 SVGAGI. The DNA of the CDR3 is TGTGCCAGCAGTTACTCGAGTTCAACTCGAGAGCAGTACTTC. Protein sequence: CASSYSSSTREQYF.

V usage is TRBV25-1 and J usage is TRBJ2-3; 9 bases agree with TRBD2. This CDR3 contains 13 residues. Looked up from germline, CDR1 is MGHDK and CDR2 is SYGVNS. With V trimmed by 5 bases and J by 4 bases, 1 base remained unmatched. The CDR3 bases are TGTGCCAGCAGTATAGCGGGAGCAGATACGCAGTATTTT. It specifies CASSIAGADTQYF.